This is a list of T cell receptor beta chains from one sample in a study of cytomegalovirus exposure and HLA in healthy donors. Produced via immunoSEQ multiplex PCR; TCRdb's table is partial and in-frame only. This table has over 150,000 clones, about 85% appearing once. The material sequenced was PBMCs. Every receptor here comes from a man younger than 30 in good health and CMV-seropositive. The CDR3 runs from the conserved cysteine through the conserved F or W. The D gene is left open where the match is weak. The size field is filled for only some rows; it gives once, few, many or a size class.

V	J	size	D	DNA	CDR3
TRBV30	TRBJ1-2	-	-	TGTGCCTGGAGTGAGAGGCCTGGTGGCTACACCTTC	CAWSERPGGYTF
TRBV27	TRBJ1-5	-	-	TGTGCCAGCAGTTTATCCGGGGGTTTCCAGCCCCAGCATTTT	CASSLSGGFQPQHF
TRBV27	TRBJ2-1	-	TRBD1	TGTGCCAGCAGTCAAACCGGGACAGGGGAGTGGGGCATCTACAATGAGCAGTTCTTC	CASSQTGTGEWGIYNEQFF
TRBV7-9	TRBJ2-7	-	-	TGTGCCAGCAGTCTTGACCAGGACGAGCAGTACTTC	CASSLDQDEQYF
TRBV19	TRBJ2-7	-	TRBD1	TGTGCCAGTAGCTCCCGGGGGACAGGGTACTACGAGCAGTACTTC	CASSSRGTGYYEQYF
TRBV29-1	TRBJ2-3	-	TRBD2	TGCAGCGTTGTCCTAGCGGGAGGGTCAGATACGCAGTATTTT	CSVVLAGGSDTQYF
TRBV6-6	TRBJ2-7	-	-	TGTGCCAGCAGCCCAACGGGTTCGGGCTACGAGCAGTACTTC	CASSPTGSGYEQYF
TRBV7-9	TRBJ1-5	-	TRBD1	TGTGCCAGCAGCTCGGACAGGGGTTGGCAGCCCCAGCATTTT	CASSSDRGWQPQHF
TRBV5-1	TRBJ1-2	-	TRBD1	TGCGCCAGCAGCGAGGACAGGGAGCTCTATGGCTACACCTTC	CASSEDRELYGYTF
TRBV29-1	TRBJ2-7	-	TRBD2	TGCAGCGTTGCTAGCGGGGGCCCCCCGGGGGAGCAGTACTTC	CSVASGGPPGEQYF
TRBV4-1	TRBJ2-5	-	-	TGCGCCAGCAGCCCTACAGGAGAGACCCAGTACTTC	CASSPTGETQYF
TRBV5-1	TRBJ1-4	-	-	TGCGCCAGCAGCAACCCCGCAGGAGGGGAAAAACTGTTTTTT	CASSNPAGGEKLFF
TRBV4-1	TRBJ2-1	-	TRBD1	TGCGCCAGCAGCCAAGATATGACAGGGTGGTACAATGAGCAGTTCTTC	CASSQDMTGWYNEQFF
TRBV7-9	TRBJ2-7	few	-	TGTGCCAGCAGCCTCAGGGAATCCTCCGAGCAGTACTTC	CASSLRESSEQYF
TRBV4-1	TRBJ2-7	few	TRBD2	TGCGCCAGCAGCCAAGGAGTTTGGGTGGGAGGCGGGAGCTCCTACGAGCAGTACTTC	CASSQGVWVGGGSSYEQYF
TRBV7-9	TRBJ2-2	-	TRBD1	TGTGCCAGCAGCCGGGACAGATTCACCGGGGAGCTGTTTTTT	CASSRDRFTGELFF
TRBV5-1	TRBJ1-1	-	TRBD1	TGCGCCAGCCTTGGGACAGGAACTGAAGCTTTCTTT	CASLGTGTEAFF
TRBV12-1	TRBJ2-7	-	-	TGTGCCTTTGAGGTGGGGACAGGGGGTTTCAACGAGCAGTACTTC	CAFEVGTGGFNEQYF
TRBV27	TRBJ2-7	-	-	TGTGCCAGCAGTTTAGGCAGAACCTACGAGCAGTACTTC	CASSLGRTYEQYF
TRBV2	TRBJ1-2	few	-	TGTGCCAGCAGAGCTAACAGGGATGATGGCTACACCTTC	CASRANRDDGYTF
TRBV7-9	TRBJ2-7	once	-	TGTGCCAGCAGCTTAGACAGCGAGCAGTACTTC	CASSLDSEQYF
TRBV6-5	TRBJ1-6	few	TRBD1	TGTGCCAGCAGCCAACAGGGGCTTGGTAATTCACCCCTCCACTTT	CASSQQGLGNSPLHF
TRBV10-3	TRBJ2-3	-	TRBD1	TGTGCCATCAGTGAAACCACAGGGGGCCCAGATACGCAGTATTTT	CAISETTGGPDTQYF
TRBV7-4	TRBJ2-5	-	-	TGTGCCAGCAGCTTTCCACAGATCCAAGAGACCCAGTACTTC	CASSFPQIQETQYF
TRBV28	TRBJ2-7	-	-	TGTGCCAGCAGCCAATATTGGGGGGACAGCTCCTACGAGCAGTACTTC	CASSQYWGDSSYEQYF
TRBV28	TRBJ2-1	-	TRBD2	TGTGCCAGCAGTCCCCCCAGGGCGGGAGGGGACAATGAGCAGTTCTTC	CASSPPRAGGDNEQFF
TRBV28	TRBJ1-3	-	TRBD1	TGTGCCAGCAGGGGAACTGTGGGACAGGGGGCTGGAAACACCATATATTTT	CASRGTVGQGAGNTIYF
TRBV27	TRBJ2-2	-	-	TGTGCCTGCCGCAGGGGTTTGATGAAAACCGGGGAGCTGTTTTTT	CACRRGLMKTGELFF
TRBV2	TRBJ2-2	-	TRBD1	TGTGCCAGCAGTAACCCCGGGACAGGGGGCATCGGGGAGCTGTTTTTT	CASSNPGTGGIGELFF
TRBV5-1	TRBJ1-2	-	TRBD1	TGCGCCAGCAGCCTGGGACAGGGGGCTGATGGCTACACCTTC	CASSLGQGADGYTF
TRBV27	TRBJ1-3	-	-	TGTGCCAGCAGTTCCCACAGGGTTAACACCATATATTTT	CASSSHRVNTIYF
TRBV27	TRBJ2-3	-	TRBD2	TGTGCCAGTCGGACTAGCATAAGGGATACGCAGTATTTT	CASRTSIRDTQYF
TRBV19	TRBJ1-5	-	-	TGTGCCAGTAGTTTCCAGAGCAATCAGCCCCAGCATTTT	CASSFQSNQPQHF
TRBV7-2	TRBJ1-1	-	-	TGTGCCAGCAGCTTCGACAGCCTGAACACTGAAGCTTTCTTT	CASSFDSLNTEAFF
TRBV18	TRBJ1-2	-	TRBD1	TGTGCCAGCTCACCATATAAGGGGGCGGCTGATGGCTACACCTTC	CASSPYKGAADGYTF
TRBV7-9	TRBJ2-1	-	TRBD1	TGTGCCAGCACCGGGACAGGGCCGAGCTCCTACAATGAGCAGTTCTTC	CASTGTGPSSYNEQFF
TRBV7-9	TRBJ1-2	-	-	TGTGCCAGCAGCTTCCGGGAGGACTATGGCTACACCTTC	CASSFREDYGYTF
TRBV6-6	TRBJ2-2	-	-	TGTGCCAGCAGGACCGGTTCCGGGTCCGGGACCGGGGAGCTGTTTTTT	CASRTGSGSGTGELFF
TRBV28	TRBJ2-2	-	TRBD2	TGTGCCAGCAGCCCGGATTGGCGGGGGGACACCGGGGAGCTGTTTTTT	CASSPDWRGDTGELFF
TRBV28	TRBJ2-5	-	TRBD2	TGTGCCAGCAGTTCGGAGACTAGCGGGAGGGAAGTGCAAGAGACCCAGTACTTC	CASSSETSGREVQETQYF
TRBV11-3	TRBJ2-7	-	-	TGTGCCAGCAGCTTGGCGGGTCCAGGCTACGAGCAGTACTTC	CASSLAGPGYEQYF
TRBV7-6	TRBJ1-4	-	-	TGTGCCAGCAGCTTAGACTCTCCGGCAGGGGTCGAAAAACTGTTTTTT	CASSLDSPAGVEKLFF
TRBV30	TRBJ2-7	-	-	TGTGCCTGGAGTTCCAGGGGACACGAGCAGTACTTC	CAWSSRGHEQYF
TRBV7-9	TRBJ2-7	few	TRBD1	TGTGCCAGCCGGGCGGACAGGGGCGTTGGCGAGCAGTACTTC	CASRADRGVGEQYF
TRBV10-3	TRBJ1-5	once	-	TGTGCCATCAGGTCGATGATAACGCGGACAGCATATAGCAATCAGCCCCAGCATTTT	CAIRSMITRTAYSNQPQHF
TRBV4-1	TRBJ2-1	-	TRBD2	TGCGCCAGCAGCCAAGATGACGGGAGGGGCAATGAGCAGTTCTTC	CASSQDDGRGNEQFF
TRBV5-1	TRBJ1-6	-	-	TGCGCCAGCAGCTTACAGGGCTCCTATAATTCACCCCTCCACTTT	CASSLQGSYNSPLHF
TRBV7-8	TRBJ2-3	once	-	TGTGCCAGCAGCTTAGGAGGGAGCGCAGATACGCAGTATTTT	CASSLGGSADTQYF
TRBV5-1	TRBJ1-4	once	-	TGCGCCAGCAACGGGGACATGGGTGAAAAACTGTTTTTT	CASNGDMGEKLFF
TRBV5-1	TRBJ2-5	once	TRBD1	TGCGCCAGCAGCGGGACAGGGGGAATGGCGGAGACCCAGTACTTC	CASSGTGGMAETQYF
TRBV9	TRBJ2-7	-	TRBD1	TGTGCCAGCAGCGTAGACAGGGGGTCCTACGAGCAGTACTTC	CASSVDRGSYEQYF
TRBV29-1	TRBJ2-1	-	-	TGCAGCGGCAACCCCCGCCTTGGCACGCAGTTCTTC	CSGNPRLGTQFF
TRBV7-9	TRBJ2-7	-	TRBD2	TGTGCCAGCAGCTTAAGTCCCACTAGCGGTTACTACGAGCAGTACTTC	CASSLSPTSGYYEQYF
TRBV7-9	TRBJ2-7	-	TRBD2	TGTGCCAGCAGCTTAGCTTCCGGGACTAGCGGGAGTGTTTCCTACGAGCAGTACTTC	CASSLASGTSGSVSYEQYF
TRBV2	TRBJ2-7	-	TRBD2	TGTGCCAGCATGAGGACTAGCGGGGGGGCCGCGTACGAGCAGTACTTC	CASMRTSGGAAYEQYF
TRBV9	TRBJ1-4	-	-	TGTGCCAGCAGCGTAGACAGGCGGCCTAATGAAAAACTGTTTTTT	CASSVDRRPNEKLFF
TRBV5-1	TRBJ2-5	-	-	TGCGCCAGCAGCTTCCGTAGAAACCAAGAGACCCAGTACTTC	CASSFRRNQETQYF